This is a list of T cell receptor beta chains from one sample in a study of cytotoxic CD8 clonotypes in ibrutinib-treated CLL. Method: immunoSEQ multiplex PCR; TCRdb's copy keeps in-frame clones and lacks some. Of 90,000 to 150,000 clones in the sample, 55% to 75% were seen once. This specimen consisted of PBMCs, obtained after 24 months of ibrutinib treatment. These receptors came from a human donor with chronic lymphocytic leukemia. The CDR3 runs from the conserved cysteine through the conserved F or W. Fields, in order: J gene, V gene, CDR3 protein.

TRBJ2-5	TRBV28	CASSLYPGNQETQYF
TRBJ2-7	TRBV6-5	CASSSTGQVNEQYF
TRBJ1-1	TRBV18	CASSPSDGTEAFF
TRBJ1-2	TRBV4-2	CASSPEGYLYGYTF
TRBJ2-6	TRBV27	CATSYSGANVLTF
TRBJ1-6	TRBV9	CASALEEGAPLHF
TRBJ1-2	TRBV7-2	CASSFSVAYGYTF
TRBJ2-7	TRBV5-6	CASSRHGTYEQYF
TRBJ2-2	TRBV9	CASSVVRDGELFF
TRBJ1-5	TRBV2	CASSGLYRNQPQHF
TRBJ2-1	TRBV5-4	CASSLSGRYNEQFF
TRBJ2-1	TRBV7-9	CASSDPGGPFNEQFF
TRBJ2-7	TRBV18	CASSPSQQGADEQYF
TRBJ2-7	TRBV30	CAWSTGGRSYEQYF
TRBJ1-5	TRBV6-1	CASSEAAGSPNQPQHF
TRBJ1-3	TRBV5-1	CASSLLGTDLSGNTIYF
TRBJ2-7	TRBV9	CASSVVGTSGGEQYF
TRBJ2-3	TRBV29-1	CSVGEGSTDTQYF
TRBJ2-7	TRBV29-1	CSVRVDYEQYF
TRBJ2-1	TRBV11-2	CASSFPQQGAYNEQFF
TRBJ2-2	TRBV6-5	CASSYSRGGTGELFF
TRBJ2-7	TRBV11-1	CASSLWTSDEQYF
TRBJ2-5	TRBV28	CASSPLSGGARETQYF
TRBJ2-3	TRBV5-1	CASSLQGTNTDTQYF
TRBJ1-2	TRBV30	CAWTPGRGPYGYTF
TRBJ2-7	TRBV27	CASSLVGGPYEQYF
TRBJ1-1	TRBV29-1	CSVERFKKSVNTEAFF
TRBJ2-5	TRBV5-4	CASSEGQGQETQYF
TRBJ2-5	TRBV20-1	CSLANQETQYF
TRBJ2-3	TRBV7-3	CASSLSDSTQYF
TRBJ2-5	TRBV7-2	CASSSRGSTTETQYF
TRBJ2-2	TRBV7-2	CASSFRGGGTGELFF
TRBJ2-3	TRBV4-3	CASSLRGSGGISDTQYF
TRBJ2-1	TRBV5-6	CASSSRDRHNEQFF
TRBJ1-1	TRBV28	CASSLIGGARGNTEAFF
TRBJ2-3	TRBV11-3	CASSRTGSTDTQYF
TRBJ2-3	TRBV9	CASSVKADTDTQYF
TRBJ2-4	TRBV4-2	CASSFRTSGEAKNIQYF
TRBJ2-5	TRBV5-1	CASSSVPGLGGQETQYF
TRBJ1-2	TRBV5-4	CASRNRDSPFYGYTF
TRBJ1-5	TRBV28	CASSGQETNQPQHF
TRBJ2-5	TRBV5-6	CASSVEQTQYF
TRBJ1-1	TRBV11-3	CASSQGGVRTEAFF
TRBJ1-1	TRBV18	CASSPPGLENTEAFF
TRBJ2-1	TRBV4-3	CASSQDYWQGANNEQFF
TRBJ2-7	TRBV19	CASGTVPYEQYF
TRBJ1-3	TRBV5-1	CASSLAGGFSGNTIYF
TRBJ2-5	TRBV29-1	CSVPDEWNNQETQYF
TRBJ2-7	TRBV7-3	CASSSTQGQPRKQYF
TRBJ2-1	TRBV11-1	CASSPMRGPYNEQFF
TRBJ2-5	TRBV11-3	CASSLNGGLQETQYF
TRBJ1-1	TRBV25-1	CASRWAGRRGTEAFF
TRBJ2-3	TRBV19	CASSITDTQYF
TRBJ2-7	TRBV2	CASKGFREQYF
TRBJ2-5	TRBV2	CASSETAGGRETQYF
TRBJ1-2	TRBV20-1	CSAPQGAGYTF
TRBJ2-5	TRBV4-1	CASSQGGQETQYF
TRBJ2-1	TRBV18	CASSPSRGPSYNEQFF
TRBJ2-1	TRBV7-3	CASSWSASDEQFF
TRBJ2-7	TRBV18	CASSDRLTGLLSYEQYF